This T cell receptor (beta chain) was identified in a study of T cell responses to AZD1222 COVID-19 vaccine. Study results and caveats: Unmutated regions of variants are reportedly targeted by nearly half of spike-specific TCRs. Sampled repertoires all dated from after the peak T cell response. Clonal diversity was possibly underestimated, and the donors were mostly white British, with more females.

Measured with immunoSEQ multiplex PCR; TCRdb has only the in-frame clones, and not every one. The sample has around 25,000 clones; around 90% are singletons. As to this clone: Its antigen is unidentified.

V dropped 3 bases and J dropped 2 bases, with 10 bases sitting between them. The CDR3 has 14 residues. The germline CDR1 and CDR2 sequences are LNHDA and SQIVND (reference sequence). Whether given at about 4 or about 12 weeks, second doses were pooled. The chain is built from TRBV19 and TRBJ1-1; D is possibly TRBD1 (6 bases). Sequenced material: peripheral blood, taken 28 days after the second AZD1222 dose. The TCR originated in an adult who received the AZD1222 COVID-19 vaccine. As DNA, the CDR3 is TGTGCCAGTAGTATCGCCAGGGGTAACACTGAAGCTTTCTTT. The encoded protein is CASSIARGNTEAFF. Full variable domain (missing parts from reference TRBV19 and TRBJ1-1): DGGITQSPKYLFRKEGQNVTLSCEQNLNHDAMYWYRQDPGQGLRLIYYSQIVNDFQKGDIAEGYSVSREKKESFPLTVTSAQKNPTAFYLCASSIARGNTEAFFGQGTRLTVV.